This T cell receptor (beta chain) emerged from a study of control samples from healthy donors and cancer patients. In germline, CDR1 is LGHDT, CDR2 YNNKEL (reference sequence). CDR3 length: 12 amino acids. Trimming took off 1 base at V and 9 bases at J, with 6 bases between the two ends. TCRdb keeps only in-frame clones here, not all; method: immunoSEQ multiplex PCR. The table records around 130,000 clones, approximately 89% of them present only once. The receptor was isolated from a man younger than 35 in good health. This chain connects TRBV3-1 (or the pseudogene TRBV3-2) to TRBJ2-2; D is ambiguous. Specimen: blood. CDR3 loop: CASSQATWELFF. The CDR3 DNA reads as TGTGCCAGCAGCCAAGCTACCTGGGAGCTGTTTTTT.